This T cell receptor (beta chain) originates from a study of cytomegalovirus exposure and HLA in healthy donors. CDR1 is KGHSH, CDR2 LQKENI, per germline. This CDR3 is 15 amino acids long. V shed 8 bases and J shed 3 bases, with 16 bases lying between them. Primers for the PCR totalled 60 Vbeta and 13 Jbeta. Libraries were prepared by immunoSEQ multiplex PCR; TCRdb keeps only in-frame clonotypes and omits some of them. The repertoire consists of 150,000 to 200,000 clones, with 75% to 85% occurring once and the leading ten covering approximately 0.39%. Points on this clone: Its antigen is still unknown.

Study-level results: Being productive about 90% or about 30% of the time was typical of most TCR beta V segments in an earlier analysis. About 150 TCR beta chains were listed as cytomegalovirus-associated. Fewer N-insertions (relative to the roughly 610-donor mean) were reportedly seen in an Asian-associated ancestry cluster in a later analysis.

The TCR comes from a male donor in good health and CMV-seropositive. Specimen: PBMCs. The chain couples TRBV18 to TRBJ2-2, with D perhaps matching TRBD1 (6 bases). CDR3 loop: CASPHLGADTGELFF. The DNA for the CDR3 is TGTGCCAGCCCTCACCTGGGGGCGGACACCGGGGAGCTGTTTTTT.